The 5 T cell receptor beta chains below all came from one sample that was sequenced in a study of vaccination and CD4 T cells after COVID-19 (dated 2022 in TCRdb). Their target antigens are unknown. The library came from PCR. This sample was sequenced with an Illumina iSeq 100. DNA from cultured CD4+ T cells underwent TCR sequencing with the Oncomine TCR Beta short-read assay at the Johns Hopkins FTIC core. Genomic DNA was extracted from the cultured CD4+ T cells with the QIAamp micro DNA kit. The public sequencing data were trimmed at Q25 with fastp and processed into clonotypes with MiXCR by TCRdb, which kept only in-frame beta chains. CDR3 protein duplicates are merged, each entry listing the most common genes and DNA. This sample gives about 9,300 distinct CDR3 sequences in total; under 40% of them show up just once. The ten largest clonotypes hold around 21% of the sample. This sample's treatment or condition label indicates: roughly 10-day PBMC culture with coronavirus spike peptide pools or control peptides (ViraFEST assay). CD4+ T cells from unexposed donors were collected before the COVID-19 pandemic (2011-2018).

The sample was CD4+ T cells from blood, cultured in vitro. Source of these receptors: a human donor in good health.

The rearrangement links TRBV15 to TRBJ1-1, with unresolved D. Germline assignment: CDR1 LNHNV and CDR2 YYDKDF (reference sequence). The ends were cut back, 0 bases at V and 5 bases at J, with 1 base in the middle. The CDR3 runs 11 residues. CDR3 sequence (DNA): TGTGCCACCAGCAGAGATACTGAAGCTTTCTTT. Translation gives CATSRDTEAFF.

The chain uses TRBV6-2 or TRBV6-3 and TRBJ2-7, with a possible D match to TRBD2 (5 bases). The CDR3 contains 19 residues. The V and J ends lost 0 bases and 3 bases respectively, with 24 bases between them. In germline, CDR1 is MNHEY, CDR2 SVGEGT. The CDR3 here is CASSYSMVDIRTGIYEQYF. Written as DNA, the CDR3 is TGTGCCAGCAGTTACTCGATGGTTGATATCCGGACTGGAATCTACGAGCAGTACTTC.

The chain recombines TRBV28 with TRBJ1-2; 10 bases agree with TRBD1. The CDR3 is 13 amino acids. The V gene's germline CDR1 is MDHEN and CDR2 SYDVKM. The V and J ends lost 3 bases and 8 bases, in that order; junction bases with no gene match: 3. DNA for the CDR3: TGTGCCAGCAGTTTCGGACAGGGGGTAGGCTACACCTTC. It translates to CASSFGQGVGYTF.

The chain is built from TRBV20-1 and TRBJ2-7; 9 nucleotides match TRBD2. Germline CDR1 and CDR2: DFQATT and SNEGSKA (reference sequence). Trimming removed 6 bases from V and 4 bases from J; junction bases left unmatched: 7. This CDR3 region has 13 residues. The CDR3 coding sequence is TGCAGTGCCAGTAGCGGGAGCCGATACGAGCAGTACTTC. Its translation: CSASSGSRYEQYF.

The chain is built from TRBV5-4 and TRBJ2-7; 10 nucleotides align to TRBD2. This CDR3 comprises 15 residues. The germline V gene encodes CDR1 SGHNT and CDR2 YYREEE (reference sequence). The ends lost 4 bases at V and 6 bases at J; junction bases unmatched: 10. CDR3 bases: TGTGCCAGCAGCGCCGCCCAGCGGGAGGGCCGCGAGCAGTACTTC. It specifies CASSAAQREGREQYF.